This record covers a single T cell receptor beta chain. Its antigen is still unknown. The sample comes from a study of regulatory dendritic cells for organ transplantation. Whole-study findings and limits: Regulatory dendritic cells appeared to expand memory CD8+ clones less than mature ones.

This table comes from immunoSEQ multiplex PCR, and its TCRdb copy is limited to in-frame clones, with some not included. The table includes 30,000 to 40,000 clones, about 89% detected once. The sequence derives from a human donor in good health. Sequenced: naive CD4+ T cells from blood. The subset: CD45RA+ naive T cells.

The CDR3 spells CASIDRPGGYTF. DNA of the CDR3: TGTGCCAGCATAGACAGGCCCGGGGGCTACACCTTC. The rearrangement links TRBV6-1 to TRBJ1-2; possibly TRBD1 for D (6 bases). V was clipped by 7 bases and J by 8 bases, with 14 bases between them. The CDR3 runs to 12 residues. The germline CDR1 and CDR2 sequences are MNHNS and SASEGT.